A few counts support the clone carrying this T cell receptor beta chain. What it binds is not known. These data originate in a study of blood T cells in healthy people across ages. Study results and limitations: Strong correlation was found linking TCR beta diversity to naive T cell percentage.

Roughly 9 milliliters of peripheral blood were drawn from each donor. A sample-barcoded 5' primer and a J-beta primer mix were used in a second PCR of about 7 to 12 cycles. TCRdb redid the calling of the 5' RACE reads with MiXCR, one entry per CDR3 protein. The table records 710,000 or so distinct CDR3 sequences, roughly 32% of them present only once. Trimming at V came to 4 bases and at J to 7 bases, leaving 6 bases not matched to a gene. CDR3 size: 15 residues. Germline V gene lookup returns CDR1 SGHAT and CDR2 FQNNGV. V usage is TRBV11-2 and J usage is TRBJ2-2, with TRBD1 matching 10 bases. This TCR was sampled from an elderly woman in good health. The sample was blood. The CDR3 region is CASSSTGGRIGELFF. The CDR3 region has the DNA TGTGCCAGCAGCTCGACAGGGGGCCGTATCGGGGAGCTGTTTTTT.